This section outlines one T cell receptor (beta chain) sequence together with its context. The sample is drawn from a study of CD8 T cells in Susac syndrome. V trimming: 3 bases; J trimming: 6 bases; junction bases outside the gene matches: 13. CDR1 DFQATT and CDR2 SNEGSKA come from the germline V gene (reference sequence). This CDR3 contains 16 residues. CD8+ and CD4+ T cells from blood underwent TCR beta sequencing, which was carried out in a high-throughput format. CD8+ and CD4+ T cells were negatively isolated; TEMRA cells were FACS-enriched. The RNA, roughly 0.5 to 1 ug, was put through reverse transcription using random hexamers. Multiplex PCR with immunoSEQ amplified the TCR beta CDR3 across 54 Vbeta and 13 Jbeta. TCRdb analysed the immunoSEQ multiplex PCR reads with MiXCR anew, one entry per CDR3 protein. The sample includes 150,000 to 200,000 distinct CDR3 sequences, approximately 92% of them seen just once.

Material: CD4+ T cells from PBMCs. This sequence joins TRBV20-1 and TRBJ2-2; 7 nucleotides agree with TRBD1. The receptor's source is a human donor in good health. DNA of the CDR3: TGCAGTGCTAGGCCCCAGGAGACAGGGCTCGCCGGGGAGCTGTTTTTT. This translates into CSARPQETGLAGELFF.